The clone carrying this TCR beta chain was detected only a few times. This sample stems from a study of T-cell reconstitution after alpha-beta-depleted transplantation in children. Library preparation (for TCRbeta) was performed with unique molecular identifiers. TCRdb re-called the PCR reads with MiXCR, one entry per CDR3 protein. The data show 800,000 to 1,000,000 distinct CDR3 sequences, less than 30% seen once. CDR1 and CDR2 from the germline V gene are SGHRS and YFSETQ. V gave up 4 bases and J gave up 0 bases; unmatched junction bases: 6. The CDR3 runs 15 residues. This chain joins TRBV5-1 and TRBJ1-1; 7 nucleotides align to TRBD1. The sequence derives from a boy younger than two who had a stem cell transplant for SCID, so the T cells may come from the graft donor. The sample in question was PBMCs, mostly from graft donor cells, obtained 360 days after TCRalphabeta/CD19-depleted stem cell transplant. The CDR3: CASSDTGTVNTEAFF. CDR3 nucleotide sequence: TGCGCCAGCAGCGACACCGGGACAGTGAACACTGAAGCTTTCTTT.